This T cell receptor beta chain was captured in a study of T cell repertoires in ileal Crohn's disease. Study at large: The M0 sample came from the inflamed ileal portion of the resected specimen.

This clone has a single count. Time point reported: inflamed ileum from the surgical specimen. Produced via immunoSEQ multiplex PCR; TCRdb's table is partial and in-frame only. In the table there are about 18,000 clones, 76% of which are singletons. V lost 6 bases and J lost 1, with 16 bases in between. The CDR3 sequence is 15 residues long. Germline V CDR1 and CDR2: SGHVS, FQNEAQ. The V gene is TRBV7-8, the J gene TRBJ2-7; tentatively, D is TRBD1 (5 bases). This clonotype was sampled from an adult with Crohn's disease. The sample comprised ileal tissue. CDR3 DNA: TGTGCCAGCAGTTCTCCTTCGACAGTGTCCTACGAGCAGTACTTC. It specifies CASSSPSTVSYEQYF.